The clone carrying this T cell receptor beta chain came up a few times. The antigen is not known. Methods used by the authors: A papillary thyroid cancer distant-metastasis classifier was built from CDR3 differences across clinicopathological groups. MiXCR re-clonotyped the PCR reads for TCRdb. TCRdb assigned the V and J calls; the authors' analysis was not used. The repertoire includes around 23,000 clones, over 25% of them detected once, and about 14% sits in the top ten. This specimen belongs to a study of metastatic and nonmetastatic thyroid tumors. Study in general: Repertoires were compared across blood and tumor or nodule tissue from malignant and benign thyroid patients. Findings and limits, study-wide: In both blood and tumor samples, TCR beta diversity was reported significantly higher for malignant than benign nodules.

V was cut by 3 bases and J by 0 bases, with 9 bases left in between. CDR1 and CDR2 from the germline V gene are MNHNS and SASEGT. This CDR3 has 15 amino acids. Each patient went into thyroid surgery without having received any treatment. The material sequenced was tumor tissue. The V gene is TRBV6-1, the J gene TRBJ2-1; D is unclear. This TCR was recovered from a male donor with papillary thyroid cancer or a benign thyroid nodule (not recorded which). Some clones in this sample may be carry-over from other donors' samples. The CDR3 is CASSELPSSYNEQFF. Here the CDR3 DNA reads TGTGCCAGCAGTGAGCTGCCTAGCTCCTACAATGAGCAGTTCTTC.